The sequence of this TCR beta chain was determined in a study of identical twins. This clonotype was observed a handful of times. Each cDNA held unique molecular identifiers, and template switching gave it a universal primer site. Via MiXCR, TCRdb re-called the 5' RACE reads, giving one row per CDR3 protein. The profile shows fewer than 450,000 distinct CDR3 sequences, roughly 9% of them singletons. The sequence derives from a woman aged 45-65 years in good health. Material: naive T cells sorted from blood.

The CDR3, as DNA: TGTGCCAGCAGCCGGGGGGCGGTTCGGAGGGGTGAGCAGTTCTTC. Translated: CASSRGAVRRGEQFF. The chain links TRBV5-6 to TRBJ2-1; D may be TRBD2 (7 bases). CDR1 is SGHDT, CDR2 YYEEEE, per germline. The CDR3 length is 15 residues. V gave up 4 bases and J gave up 9 bases, with 20 bases separating them.